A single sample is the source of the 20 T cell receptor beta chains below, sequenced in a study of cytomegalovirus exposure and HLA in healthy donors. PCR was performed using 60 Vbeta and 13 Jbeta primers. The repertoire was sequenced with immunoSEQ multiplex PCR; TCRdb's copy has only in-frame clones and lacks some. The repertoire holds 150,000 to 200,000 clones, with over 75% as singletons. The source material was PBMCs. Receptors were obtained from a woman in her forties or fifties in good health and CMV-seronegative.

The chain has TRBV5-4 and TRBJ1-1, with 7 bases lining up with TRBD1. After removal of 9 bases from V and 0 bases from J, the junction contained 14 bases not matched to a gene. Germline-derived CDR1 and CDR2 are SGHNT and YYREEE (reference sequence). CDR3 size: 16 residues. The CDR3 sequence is CATTGNRGLMNTEAFF. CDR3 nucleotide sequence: TGTGCCACCACGGGTAACAGGGGCCTAATGAACACTGAAGCTTTCTTT.

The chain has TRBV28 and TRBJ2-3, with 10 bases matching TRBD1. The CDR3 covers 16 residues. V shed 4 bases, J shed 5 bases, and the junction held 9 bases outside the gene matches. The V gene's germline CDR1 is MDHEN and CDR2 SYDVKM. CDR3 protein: CASSSTGTGAKDTQYF. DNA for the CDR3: TGTGCCAGCAGTTCGACCGGGACAGGGGCCAAAGATACGCAGTATTTT.

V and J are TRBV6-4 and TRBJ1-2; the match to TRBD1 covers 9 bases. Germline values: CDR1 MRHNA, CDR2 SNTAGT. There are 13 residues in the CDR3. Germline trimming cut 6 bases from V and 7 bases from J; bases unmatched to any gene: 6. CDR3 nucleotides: TGTGCCAGCAGAGGGACAGGGAAGACTGGCTACACCTTC. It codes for CASRGTGKTGYTF.

CDR3 DNA: TGTGCCAGCAGCAAAGAGAAGCGGGAGGAGAATGAGCAGTTCTTC. Protein: CASSKEKREENEQFF. This chain connects TRBV21-1 to TRBJ2-1; the DNA was not compared with TRBD2, the D call given in the table. TRBV21-1 is shown as a pseudogene. The CDR3 is made up of 15 amino acids.

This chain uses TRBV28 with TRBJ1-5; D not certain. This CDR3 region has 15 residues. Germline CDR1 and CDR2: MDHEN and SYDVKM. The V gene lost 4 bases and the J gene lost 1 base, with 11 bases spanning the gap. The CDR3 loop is CASSSSDKSNQPQHF. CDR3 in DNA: TGTGCCAGCAGTTCCTCCGACAAGAGCAATCAGCCCCAGCATTTT.

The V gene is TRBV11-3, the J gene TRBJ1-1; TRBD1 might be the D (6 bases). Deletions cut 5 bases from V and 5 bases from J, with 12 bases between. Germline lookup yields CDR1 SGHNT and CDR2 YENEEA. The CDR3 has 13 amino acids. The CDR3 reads CASSTGGRTEAFF. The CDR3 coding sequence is TGTGCCAGCAGCACCGGGGGGCGTACTGAAGCTTTCTTT.

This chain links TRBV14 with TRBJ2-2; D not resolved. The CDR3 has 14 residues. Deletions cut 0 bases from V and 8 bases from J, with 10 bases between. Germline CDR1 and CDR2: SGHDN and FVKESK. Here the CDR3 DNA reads TGTGCCAGCAGCCAAGATTACGGTCGTGGGGAGCTGTTTTTT. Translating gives CASSQDYGRGELFF.

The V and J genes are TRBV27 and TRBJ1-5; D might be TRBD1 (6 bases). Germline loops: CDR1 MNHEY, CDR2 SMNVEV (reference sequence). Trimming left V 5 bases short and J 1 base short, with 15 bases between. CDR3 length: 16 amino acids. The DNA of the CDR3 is TGTGCCAGCAGTCCTTGGGACAAAGGGAGCAATCAGCCCCAGCATTTT. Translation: CASSPWDKGSNQPQHF.

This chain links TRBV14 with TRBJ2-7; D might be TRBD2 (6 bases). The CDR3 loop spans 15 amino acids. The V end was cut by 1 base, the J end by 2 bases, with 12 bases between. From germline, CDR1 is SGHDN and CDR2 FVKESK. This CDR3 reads CASSQVSRGTYEQYF. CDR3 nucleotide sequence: TGTGCCAGCAGCCAAGTTTCGCGGGGAACCTACGAGCAGTACTTC.

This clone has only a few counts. CDR3 in amino acids: CASSRDTPRVSGANVLTF. CDR3 DNA: TGTGCCAGCAGCCGAGATACGCCCCGGGTCTCTGGGGCCAACGTCCTGACTTTC. The chain employs TRBV28 and TRBJ2-6; D unclear. V was shortened by 6 bases and J by 0 bases, with 18 bases between the two germline ends. Germline V gives CDR1 MDHEN, CDR2 SYDVKM. CDR3 size: 18 residues.

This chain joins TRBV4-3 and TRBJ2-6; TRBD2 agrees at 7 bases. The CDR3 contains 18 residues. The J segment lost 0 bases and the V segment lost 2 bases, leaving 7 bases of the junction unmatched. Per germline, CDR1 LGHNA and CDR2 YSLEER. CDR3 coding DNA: TGCGCCAGCAGCCAAAGGCTAGCGGATTCCTCTGGGGCCAACGTCCTGACTTTC. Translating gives CASSQRLADSSGANVLTF.

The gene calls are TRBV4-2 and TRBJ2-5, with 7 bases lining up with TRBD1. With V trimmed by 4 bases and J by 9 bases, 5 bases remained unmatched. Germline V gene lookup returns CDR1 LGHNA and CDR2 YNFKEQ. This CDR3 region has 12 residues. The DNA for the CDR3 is TGTGCCAGCAGCCGGACAGGACGGGCCCAGTACTTC. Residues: CASSRTGRAQYF.

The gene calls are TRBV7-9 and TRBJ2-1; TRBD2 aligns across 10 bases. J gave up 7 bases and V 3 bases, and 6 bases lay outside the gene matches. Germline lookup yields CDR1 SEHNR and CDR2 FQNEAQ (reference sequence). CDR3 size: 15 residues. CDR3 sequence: CASSFSSGSYNEQFF. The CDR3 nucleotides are TGTGCCAGCAGCTTCTCTAGCGGGAGTTATAATGAGCAGTTCTTC. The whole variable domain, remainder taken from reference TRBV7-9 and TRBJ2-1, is DTGVSQNPRHKITKRGQNVTFRCDPISEHNRLYWYRQTLGQGPEFLTYFQNEAQLEKSRLLSDRFSAERPKGSFSTLEIQRTEQGDSAMYLCASSFSSGSYNEQFFGPGTRLTVL.

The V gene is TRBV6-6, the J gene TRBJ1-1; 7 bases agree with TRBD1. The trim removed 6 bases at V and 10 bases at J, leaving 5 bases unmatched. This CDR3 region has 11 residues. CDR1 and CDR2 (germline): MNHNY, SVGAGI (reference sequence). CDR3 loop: CASSPRQGAFF. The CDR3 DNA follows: TGTGCCAGCAGCCCTCGACAGGGAGCTTTCTTT.

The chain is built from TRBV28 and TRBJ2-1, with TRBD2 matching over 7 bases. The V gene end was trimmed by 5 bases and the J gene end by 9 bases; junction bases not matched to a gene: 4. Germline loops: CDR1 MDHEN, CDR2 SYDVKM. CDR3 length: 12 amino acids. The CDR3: CASSLLASEQFF. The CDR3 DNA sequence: TGTGCCAGCAGTCTACTAGCGTCTGAGCAGTTCTTC.

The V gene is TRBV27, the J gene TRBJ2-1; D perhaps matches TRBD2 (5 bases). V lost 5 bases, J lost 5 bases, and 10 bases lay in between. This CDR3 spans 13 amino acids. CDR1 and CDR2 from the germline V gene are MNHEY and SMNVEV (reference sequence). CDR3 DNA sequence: TGTGCCAGCAGTGATTACGGGGACAATGAGCAGTTCTTC. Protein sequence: CASSDYGDNEQFF.

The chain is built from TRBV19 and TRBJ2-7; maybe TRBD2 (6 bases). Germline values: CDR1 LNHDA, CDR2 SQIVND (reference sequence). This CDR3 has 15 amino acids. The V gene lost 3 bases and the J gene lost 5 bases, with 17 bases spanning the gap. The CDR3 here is CASSISRTGENEQYF. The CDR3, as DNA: TGTGCCAGTAGTATCTCAAGGACGGGAGAAAACGAGCAGTACTTC.

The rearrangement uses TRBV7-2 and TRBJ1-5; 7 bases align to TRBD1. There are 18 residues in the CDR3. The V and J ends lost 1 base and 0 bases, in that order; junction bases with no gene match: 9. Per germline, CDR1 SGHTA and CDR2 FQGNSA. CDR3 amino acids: CASSLVAGTDHSNQPQHF. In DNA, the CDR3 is TGTGCCAGCAGCTTAGTGGCCGGGACAGATCATAGCAATCAGCCCCAGCATTTT.

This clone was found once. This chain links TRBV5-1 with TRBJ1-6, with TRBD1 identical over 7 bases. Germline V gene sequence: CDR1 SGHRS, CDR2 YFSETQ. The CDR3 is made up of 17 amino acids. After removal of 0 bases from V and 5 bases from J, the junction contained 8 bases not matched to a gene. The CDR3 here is CASSLDITGTDNSPLHF. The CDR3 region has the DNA TGCGCCAGCAGCTTGGATATAACCGGGACAGATAATTCACCCCTCCACTTT.

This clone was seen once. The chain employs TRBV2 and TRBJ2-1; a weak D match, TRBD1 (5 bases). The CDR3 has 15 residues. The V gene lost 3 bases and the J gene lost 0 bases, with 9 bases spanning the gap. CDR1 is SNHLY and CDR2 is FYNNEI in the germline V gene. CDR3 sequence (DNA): TGTGCCAGCAGTGACCAGGGCATCTCCTACAATGAGCAGTTCTTC. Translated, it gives CASSDQGISYNEQFF.